A selection of T cell receptor beta chains follows, all from one sample in a study of cytomegalovirus exposure and HLA in healthy donors. Sequencing was performed with immunoSEQ multiplex PCR; in TCRdb, only in-frame clones are kept and a portion is missing. This sample yields 200,000 to 250,000 clones, of which approximately 85% are seen a single time; about 2.6% belongs to the top ten. Sample: PBMCs. These receptors all come from a middle-aged woman in good health and CMV-seronegative. Each CDR3 is given with its conserved first and last residue. D genes are given only for firm matches. Clone size is shown for a subset of rows, as once, few, many or a class of expanded clone.

len	v_gene	abundance	j_gene	d_gene	CDR3nt	CDR3aa
13	TRBV10-3	few	TRBJ2-5	TRBD2	TGTGCCATCAGTCCGGGACTAGCGGAGACCCAGTACTTC	CAISPGLAETQYF
14	TRBV10-3	.	TRBJ2-1	TRBD1	TGTGCCATCAGAGCAGGGGGCCGGTACAATGAGCAGTTCTTC	CAIRAGGRYNEQFF
13	TRBV11-2	.	TRBJ1-5	.	TGTGCCAGCAGCTTCGGTTACAATCAGCCCCAGCATTTT	CASSFGYNQPQHF
14	TRBV28	.	TRBJ1-5	.	TGTGCCACAAGACAGATTATTAGCAATCAGCCCCAGCATTTT	CATRQIISNQPQHF
12	TRBV7-9	.	TRBJ1-2	.	TGTTCCGCGACGGAGGGGAACTATGGCTACACCTTC	CSATEGNYGYTF
22	TRBV21-1	.	TRBJ2-1	.	TGTGCCAGCAGCAAAGGGATCGGACAGCCGACTAGCGGGAGGGCTAGGTTCGGTGAGCAGTTCTTC	CASSKGIGQPTSGRARFGEQFF
12	TRBV15	once	TRBJ2-7	TRBD1	TGTGCCACCAGCGCCAACCAGGGACAGGTGTACTTC	CATSANQGQVYF
13	TRBV30	.	TRBJ1-5	TRBD1	TGTGCCTGGAGTAGGCAGGGGGGACAGCCCCAGCATTTT	CAWSRQGGQPQHF
15	TRBV28	.	TRBJ2-7	TRBD1	TGTGCCAGCAGCCAAGCCGGGACAGGGTCGCACGAGCAGTACTTC	CASSQAGTGSHEQYF
16	TRBV5-6	few	TRBJ2-7	.	TGTGCCAGCAGCCCAGGCTGGAGGGGGGGCTCCTACGAGCAGTACTTC	CASSPGWRGGSYEQYF
15	TRBV9	few	TRBJ2-3	.	TGTGCCAGCACCTCAGGGGTCGCTAGCACAGATACGCAGTATTTT	CASTSGVASTDTQYF
14	TRBV2	.	TRBJ1-1	.	TGTGCCAGCGTAATCCAGGGTCGAGACACTGAGGCTTTCTTT	CASVIQGRDTEAFF
14	TRBV30	.	TRBJ2-2	.	TGTGCCTGGAGTGTGGTAGTTGGCACCGGGGAGCTGTTTTTT	CAWSVVVGTGELFF
16	TRBV4-1	.	TRBJ2-5	TRBD2	TGCGCCAGCAGCCACGGGACTAGCGGGAGTTCAGAGACCCAGTACTTC	CASSHGTSGSSETQYF
16	TRBV5-1	.	TRBJ1-3	.	TGCGCCAGCAGCTTGGGGGGCCCGAGCTCTGGAAACACCATATATTTT	CASSLGGPSSGNTIYF
14	TRBV5-1	.	TRBJ2-3	.	TGCGCCAGCAGCTTGCAGGGCGAGGCAGATACGCAGTATTTT	CASSLQGEADTQYF
14	TRBV27	.	TRBJ1-4	.	TGTGCCAGCAGCCTGGCGGCCGCGTATGGGAAACTGTTTTTT	CASSLAAAYGKLFF
15	TRBV19	.	TRBJ1-5	.	TGTGCCAGTAGTCGGGTAACTGGCAGCAATCAGCCCCAGCATTTT	CASSRVTGSNQPQHF
15	TRBV6-1	.	TRBJ2-7	TRBD1	TGTGCCAGCAGTGAAGGGACAGGGGGTCTCCACGAGCAGTACTTC	CASSEGTGGLHEQYF
13	TRBV12-2	.	TRBJ2-7	.	TGTGCAATTTTTAGCGGGAGGGGACACGAGCAGTACTTC	CAIFSGRGHEQYF
13	TRBV1	.	TRBJ1-2	.	TGCACCAGCAGCCCCCGGGACAGCTTTGGCTACACCTTC	CTSSPRDSFGYTF
11	TRBV20-1	.	TRBJ2-5	.	TGCAGTGCTAGGCCCGAGGAGACCCAGTACTTC	CSARPEETQYF
13	TRBV5-1	.	TRBJ2-7	.	TGCGCCAGCAGCTTTGCCGCGGACTACGAGCAGTACTTC	CASSFAADYEQYF
13	TRBV10-3	.	TRBJ2-7	TRBD1	TGTGCCATCAGTCAAGGACAGGGCTACGAGCAGTACTTC	CAISQGQGYEQYF
15	TRBV5-4	.	TRBJ1-3	TRBD1	TGTGCCAGCAGCTTCTACGGGACAGGAGGAAACACCATATATTTT	CASSFYGTGGNTIYF
16	TRBV7-8	.	TRBJ1-1	TRBD1	TGTGCCAGCAGAAATAGTACTACAGGGGAGAACACTGAAGCTTTCTTT	CASRNSTTGENTEAFF
14	TRBV6-1	.	TRBJ1-1	TRBD1	TGTGCCAGCAGGTGGACAGGGCTTGGCACTGAAGCTTTCTTT	CASRWTGLGTEAFF
14	TRBV19	once	TRBJ2-7	TRBD2	TGTGCCAGTAGTCCAACCGGGGGGTCCTACGAGCAGTACTTC	CASSPTGGSYEQYF
16	TRBV5-1	once	TRBJ1-4	TRBD1	TGCGCCAGCAGCTTGGGGGACAGGGTTACTAATGAAAAACTGTTTTTT	CASSLGDRVTNEKLFF
13	TRBV19	.	TRBJ1-2	.	TGTGCCACCGCCGGGTCACATCCCTATGGCTACACCTTC	CATAGSHPYGYTF
16	TRBV6-5	.	TRBJ2-3	TRBD1	TGTGCCAGCAGTTACGGATTGACAGGGGTAATGGGTACGCAGTATTTT	CASSYGLTGVMGTQYF
13	TRBV30	.	TRBJ1-1	.	TGTGCCTGGACGAGGGATATGAACACTGAAGCTTTCTTT	CAWTRDMNTEAFF
13	TRBV6-5	.	TRBJ2-1	TRBD2	TGTGCCAGTTCGGGACTAGCCCTCAATGAGCAGTTCTTC	CASSGLALNEQFF
15	TRBV5-1	.	TRBJ2-1	TRBD2	TGCGCCAGCAGCTTGGTGCGGGAGGGTTTGAATGAGCAGTTCTTC	CASSLVREGLNEQFF
17	TRBV27	.	TRBJ2-4	TRBD2	TGTGCCAGCAGCCGCAACCTAGCGGGAGTTGCCAAAAACATTCAGTACTTC	CASSRNLAGVAKNIQYF
14	TRBV19	few	TRBJ1-6	.	TGTGCCAGTAGTCTTCGGACAGAAAATTCACCCCTCCACTTT	CASSLRTENSPLHF
19	TRBV18	.	TRBJ1-3	TRBD1	TGTGCCAGCTCACCCCTGCTGACAGGGGGCCCAAGCTCTGGAAACACCATATATTTT	CASSPLLTGGPSSGNTIYF
13	TRBV4-1	.	TRBJ1-1	.	TGCGCCAGCAGCCAGGCGGTGAGGGAGGAAGCTTTCTTT	CASSQAVREEAFF
13	TRBV30	.	TRBJ2-7	.	TGTGCCTGGAGTGTTTTCGCGGGCTACGAGCAGTACTTC	CAWSVFAGYEQYF
15	TRBV30	few	TRBJ2-5	.	TGTGCCTGGAGTGTACTAAACAGGCCTCAGCAGACCCAGTACTTC	CAWSVLNRPQQTQYF
14	TRBV27	.	TRBJ2-1	TRBD2	TGTGCCAGCAGTTGGCTAGCGGAGGGGAATGAGCAGTTCTTC	CASSWLAEGNEQFF
16	TRBV5-6	.	TRBJ2-2	.	TGTGCCAGCAGCTTGGCTCTGACAGTGAACACCGGGGAGCTGTTTTTT	CASSLALTVNTGELFF
13	TRBV29-1	few	TRBJ2-5	TRBD1	TGCAGCGTTGATGTAGGACAGGGGGTGACCCAGTACTTC	CSVDVGQGVTQYF
13	TRBV6-1	.	TRBJ1-2	.	TGTGCCAGCAGTGAAGCCCTAGACGGTGGCTACACCTTC	CASSEALDGGYTF
14	TRBV18	.	TRBJ2-2	TRBD1	TGTGCCAGCTCACCGGGACAGGGACCCGGGGAGCTGTTTTTT	CASSPGQGPGELFF
19	TRBV28	.	TRBJ2-2	TRBD2	TGTGCCAGCAGTCACGGACTAGCGGGAGGACCCGCGAACACCGGGGAGCTGTTTTTT	CASSHGLAGGPANTGELFF
13	TRBV18	.	TRBJ1-4	.	TGTGCCAGCTCGACTGATATTGATGAAAAACTGTTTTTT	CASSTDIDEKLFF
14	TRBV4-1	.	TRBJ2-1	TRBD2	TGCGCCAGCAGCCGGCTAGCGGGAGACGATGAGCAGTTCTTC	CASSRLAGDDEQFF
15	TRBV25-1	.	TRBJ2-1	TRBD2	TGTGCCAGCAGTGTAAGCGGGAGGGCCTTATATGAGCAGTTCTTC	CASSVSGRALYEQFF
15	TRBV5-1	.	TRBJ2-2	TRBD2	TGCGCCAGCAGCTTGACTAGCGGAGTGACCGGGGAGCTGTTTTTT	CASSLTSGVTGELFF
14	TRBV18	.	TRBJ1-1	.	TGTGCCAGCTCACCAGCACAGGGCGGCACTGAAGCTTTCTTT	CASSPAQGGTEAFF
13	TRBV29-1	.	TRBJ1-1	.	TGCAGCGTTGTCGGGGGGCTTAACACTGAAGCTTTCTTT	CSVVGGLNTEAFF
15	TRBV19	.	TRBJ2-1	TRBD1	TGTGCCAGTAGGAGGGGGCAGGGGGCAGGGAATGAGCAGTTCTTC	CASRRGQGAGNEQFF
14	TRBV15	.	TRBJ1-5	TRBD1	TGTGCCACGGGAGACAGGGGGAGCCGGCAGCCCCAGCATTTT	CATGDRGSRQPQHF
14	TRBV2	.	TRBJ2-5	TRBD2	TGTGCCAGCAGTGTAAGAAGCGGGGGAGAGACCCAGTACTTC	CASSVRSGGETQYF